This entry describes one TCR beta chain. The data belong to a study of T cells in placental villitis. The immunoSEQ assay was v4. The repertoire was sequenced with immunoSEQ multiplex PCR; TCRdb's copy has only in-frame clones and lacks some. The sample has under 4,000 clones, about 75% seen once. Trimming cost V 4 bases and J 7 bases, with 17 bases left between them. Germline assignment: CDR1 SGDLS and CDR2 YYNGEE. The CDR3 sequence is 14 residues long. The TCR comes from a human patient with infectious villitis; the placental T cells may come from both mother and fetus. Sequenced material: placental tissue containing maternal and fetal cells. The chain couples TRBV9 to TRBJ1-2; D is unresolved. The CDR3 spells CASSTSGTDSGYTF. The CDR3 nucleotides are TGTGCCAGCAGCACCAGTGGCACCGATAGTGGCTACACCTTC.